This T cell receptor beta chain was profiled in a study of blood T cell repertoires in COVID-19. Per the study methods: Reference gene primer amplification in the assay estimated nucleated cell counts. This table comes from immunoSEQ multiplex PCR, and its TCRdb copy is limited to in-frame clones, with some not included. The V and J calls and the clone size are those of that table, but D and trimming were determined from the DNA. The repertoire has 350,000 to 400,000 clones, roughly 90% of them found once; the top ten carry 2.5% to 3.5%. Trimming stripped 0 bases from V and 5 bases from J, with 14 bases between. Germline CDR1 is LNHDA and CDR2 is SQIVND (reference sequence). The CDR3 has 16 amino acids.

The sequenced sample consisted of PBMCs or T cells enriched from blood (not recorded which). The rearrangement joins TRBV19 to TRBJ1-5; D unclear. This TCR was recovered from a woman in her thirties who had recovered from COVID-19. Here the CDR3 DNA reads TGTGCCAGTAGTATAGATATCCCGGGGAGGTATCAGCCCCAGCATTTT. Translating it yields CASSIDIPGRYQPQHF.